The following is a T cell receptor (beta chain) sequence with its context. No antigen is known for it. TCRdb's table, derived via immunoSEQ multiplex PCR, lists solely in-frame clones and lacks some. The sample holds approximately 60,000 clones; more than 80% are singletons and the top ten take approximately 5.5%. These data belong to a study of cytomegalovirus exposure and HLA in healthy donors. Study-level information: The platform used for the approximately 130 validation repertoires matched that of the approximately 670 first-cohort repertoires, a later analysis reported. Points from the study as a whole: Later, an analysis found that TCR clusters from the first cohort tended to co-occur in the 130 or so validation repertoires. Many donors shared some public TCRs, even though most TCR sequences were rare.

V was shortened by 4 bases and J by 0 bases, with 6 bases between the two germline ends. CDR1 and CDR2 from the germline V gene are SQVTM and ANQGSEA. The CDR3 extends over 13 amino acids. The source is a woman aged 18-29 years in good health and CMV-seronegative. The sequenced sample consisted of PBMCs. The chain employs TRBV29-1 and TRBJ2-2, with D tentatively TRBD2 (5 bases). CDR3: CSVVGANTGELFF. Here the CDR3 DNA reads TGCAGCGTTGTCGGGGCGAACACCGGGGAGCTGTTTTTT.